The rows below give T cell receptor beta chains drawn from one sample of a study of OX40 agonist ivuxolimab in advanced cancers. Measured with immunoSEQ multiplex PCR; TCRdb has only the in-frame clones, and not every one. The sample records some 25,000 clones, about 87% being singletons. The starting material was CD4+ or CD8+ T cells sorted from blood, obtained in a trial of the OX40 agonist ivuxolimab. All receptors derive from an adult with an advanced solid tumor such as melanoma, head and neck, liver or kidney cancer. The CDR3 runs from the conserved cysteine through the conserved F or W. The order of the fields is CDR3 length, V gene, D gene, clone size, J gene, CDR3 protein, CDR3 DNA. A D gene is named only where the DNA matches it firmly. Clone size is not always given. Where it is, it says once, few, many or a class for expanded clones.

cdr3_length: 16; v_call: TRBV6-1; d_call: TRBD2; clone_size: .; j_call: TRBJ2-1; cdr3_aa: CASSAFSGRLYNEQFF; cdr3_nt: TGTGCCAGCAGTGCATTTAGCGGGAGGCTTTACAATGAGCAGTTCTTC
cdr3_length: 14; v_call: TRBV7-6; d_call: TRBD1; clone_size: once; j_call: TRBJ1-4; cdr3_aa: CASSRQGTNEKLFF; cdr3_nt: TGTGCCAGCAGTAGACAGGGAACTAATGAAAAACTGTTTTTT
cdr3_length: 12; v_call: TRBV5-1; d_call: .; clone_size: .; j_call: TRBJ2-3; cdr3_aa: CASSQTGDTQYF; cdr3_nt: TGCGCCAGCAGCCAGACAGGAGATACGCAGTATTTT
cdr3_length: 16; v_call: TRBV10-1; d_call: TRBD2; clone_size: once; j_call: TRBJ2-3; cdr3_aa: CASSAGLAGSTDTQYF; cdr3_nt: TGCGCCAGCAGTGCGGGACTAGCGGGGAGCACAGATACGCAGTATTTT
cdr3_length: 14; v_call: TRBV7-2; d_call: .; clone_size: .; j_call: TRBJ2-1; cdr3_aa: CASSPPGTLNEQFF; cdr3_nt: TGTGCCAGCAGCCCCCCCGGGACGCTTAATGAGCAGTTCTTC
cdr3_length: 14; v_call: TRBV27; d_call: TRBD2; clone_size: once; j_call: TRBJ2-1; cdr3_aa: CASRPTSGTREQFF; cdr3_nt: TGTGCCAGCAGACCGACTAGCGGGACACGTGAGCAGTTCTTC
cdr3_length: 16; v_call: TRBV7-2; d_call: TRBD1; clone_size: .; j_call: TRBJ1-2; cdr3_aa: CASSLGGQGAVYGYTF; cdr3_nt: TGTGCCAGCAGCTTAGGGGGACAGGGGGCCGTCTATGGCTACACCTTC
cdr3_length: 15; v_call: TRBV19; d_call: TRBD2; clone_size: .; j_call: TRBJ2-1; cdr3_aa: CATPTSGSVANEQFF; cdr3_nt: TGTGCCACCCCGACTAGCGGGAGTGTGGCAAATGAGCAGTTCTTC
cdr3_length: 14; v_call: TRBV6-5; d_call: .; clone_size: .; j_call: TRBJ1-4; cdr3_aa: CASSYSGQNEKLFF; cdr3_nt: TGTGCCAGCAGTTACTCTGGGCAGAATGAAAAACTGTTTTTT
cdr3_length: 14; v_call: TRBV9; d_call: .; clone_size: .; j_call: TRBJ2-3; cdr3_aa: CASSVGGAGDTQYF; cdr3_nt: TGTGCCAGCAGCGTAGGAGGGGCCGGTGATACGCAGTATTTT
cdr3_length: 13; v_call: TRBV2; d_call: .; clone_size: .; j_call: TRBJ2-5; cdr3_aa: CASSPGPPETQYF; cdr3_nt: TGTGCCAGCTCCCCGGGCCCCCCCGAGACCCAGTACTTC
cdr3_length: 18; v_call: TRBV7-2; d_call: TRBD2; clone_size: .; j_call: TRBJ2-1; cdr3_aa: CASSSKTRLAGSYNEQFF; cdr3_nt: TGTGCCAGCAGCTCCAAGACCCGTCTAGCGGGGTCCTACAATGAGCAGTTCTTC
cdr3_length: 18; v_call: TRBV5-4; d_call: TRBD2; clone_size: .; j_call: TRBJ2-2; cdr3_aa: CASSLGGLSPLNTGELFF; cdr3_nt: TGTGCCAGCAGCTTGGGGGGACTATCTCCCCTTAACACCGGGGAGCTGTTTTTT
cdr3_length: 15; v_call: TRBV18; d_call: TRBD1; clone_size: .; j_call: TRBJ2-5; cdr3_aa: CASSTTGAEPETQYF; cdr3_nt: TGTGCCAGCTCAACCACAGGGGCGGAACCAGAGACCCAGTACTTC
cdr3_length: 15; v_call: TRBV7-2; d_call: .; clone_size: .; j_call: TRBJ1-1; cdr3_aa: CASRVQGQGLTEAFF; cdr3_nt: TGTGCCAGCAGGGTCCAGGGACAAGGGTTAACTGAAGCTTTCTTT
cdr3_length: 13; v_call: TRBV11-3; d_call: TRBD1; clone_size: .; j_call: TRBJ1-4; cdr3_aa: CASSRGRGEKLFF; cdr3_nt: TGTGCCAGCAGTAGGGGGCGAGGCGAAAAACTGTTTTTT
cdr3_length: 14; v_call: TRBV30; d_call: .; clone_size: .; j_call: TRBJ2-7; cdr3_aa: CAWSGRDGVYEQYF; cdr3_nt: TGTGCCTGGAGTGGTCGGGACGGAGTCTACGAGCAGTACTTC
cdr3_length: 17; v_call: TRBV10-1; d_call: TRBD1; clone_size: once; j_call: TRBJ2-1; cdr3_aa: CASRGIPTGEPYNEQFF; cdr3_nt: TGCGCCAGCAGAGGAATCCCTACAGGGGAACCCTACAATGAGCAGTTCTTC
cdr3_length: 14; v_call: TRBV7-2; d_call: .; clone_size: .; j_call: TRBJ1-1; cdr3_aa: CASSFGPMNTEAFF; cdr3_nt: TGTGCCAGCAGCTTCGGGCCCATGAACACTGAAGCTTTCTTT
cdr3_length: 14; v_call: TRBV19; d_call: TRBD2; clone_size: .; j_call: TRBJ2-5; cdr3_aa: CASSGGLALETQYF; cdr3_nt: TGTGCCAGTAGTGGAGGACTAGCGTTGGAGACCCAGTACTTC
cdr3_length: 16; v_call: TRBV4-2; d_call: .; clone_size: once; j_call: TRBJ2-7; cdr3_aa: CASSAYSGTESYEQYF; cdr3_nt: TGTGCCAGCAGCGCCTACTCCGGGACCGAATCCTACGAGCAGTACTTC
cdr3_length: 16; v_call: TRBV7-3; d_call: .; clone_size: .; j_call: TRBJ1-1; cdr3_aa: CASSPRVVRANTEAFF; cdr3_nt: TGTGCCAGCAGCCCTAGGGTAGTCAGGGCGAACACTGAAGCTTTCTTT
cdr3_length: 14; v_call: TRBV11-3; d_call: TRBD1; clone_size: .; j_call: TRBJ2-5; cdr3_aa: CASSPWDSQETQYF; cdr3_nt: TGTGCCAGCAGCCCCTGGGACAGTCAAGAGACCCAGTACTTC
cdr3_length: 15; v_call: TRBV10-3; d_call: .; clone_size: .; j_call: TRBJ1-1; cdr3_aa: CAIRLSYRVLDEAFF; cdr3_nt: TGTGCCATCAGACTATCCTACAGGGTCTTGGATGAAGCTTTCTTT